These 17 T cell receptor beta chains originate from one sample sequenced in a study of lymphopenia after photon versus proton radiotherapy. Assay used: immunoSEQ multiplex PCR; TCRdb lists only in-frame clones, some missing. The repertoire holds 52,000 or so clones, with 92% as singletons. Material: peripheral blood, obtained from a patient treated with photon-based radiotherapy. All receptors come from a woman between 35 and 50 years old with cholangiocarcinoma.

The CDR3 DNA reads as TGTGCCAGCAGCTTAGGACCCCCGAACGGCTTCTCCTACGAGCAGTACTTC. Its translation: CASSLGPPNGFSYEQYF. The chain joins TRBV7-8 to TRBJ2-7; D call uncertain. Germline CDR1 is SGHVS and CDR2 is FQNEAQ. Trimming took 1 base from V and 0 from J, leaving 16 bases between them. This CDR3 comprises 17 residues.

The chain combines TRBV19 with TRBJ2-2; D call uncertain. V was clipped by 3 bases and J by 2 bases, with 10 bases between them. Germline assignment: CDR1 LNHDA and CDR2 SQIVND (reference sequence). CDR3 length: 15 residues. CDR3 sequence: CASSIRLQNTGELFF. The CDR3 nucleotides are TGTGCCAGTAGTATTCGACTGCAAAACACCGGGGAGCTGTTTTTT.

The chain recombines TRBV27 with TRBJ1-1; D remains unclear. Per germline, CDR1 MNHEY and CDR2 SMNVEV (reference sequence). This CDR3 has 15 amino acids. Trimming pared 4 bases from V and 0 bases from J, leaving 12 bases between. The CDR3 loop reads CASSSGQVMNTEAFF. DNA of the CDR3: TGTGCCAGCAGTTCTGGGCAGGTAATGAACACTGAAGCTTTCTTT.

This rearrangement joins TRBV6-6 to TRBJ1-4; no definite D call. CDR1 and CDR2 (germline): MNHNY, SVGAGI (reference sequence). The V gene lost 9 bases and the J gene lost 7 bases, with 15 bases spanning the gap. CDR3 size: 13 residues. The CDR3 DNA follows: TGTGCCAGTCGAGGAAGGGAGGGTGAAAAACTGTTTTTT. Encoded protein: CASRGREGEKLFF.

This clone has just one count. The chain is built from TRBV6-1 and TRBJ2-1, with D perhaps TRBD1 (6 bases). The length of the CDR3 is 12 residues. CDR1 is MNHNS, CDR2 SASEGT, per germline. V was clipped by 6 bases and J by 7 bases, with 10 bases between them. This chain's CDR3 is CASRIQGNEQFF. The CDR3 DNA follows: TGTGCCAGCAGGATCCAGGGGAATGAGCAGTTCTTC.

The chain carries TRBV6-5 and TRBJ2-7; a weak D match, TRBD1 (6 bases). V was clipped by 6 bases and J by 5 bases, with 17 bases between them. The CDR3 totals 14 residues. Germline CDR1 reads MNHEY; CDR2 reads SVGAGI. DNA for the CDR3: TGTGCCAGCAGCCCAAGAGGGGGTCTCCACGAGCAGTACTTC. It translates to CASSPRGGLHEQYF.

V usage is TRBV5-1 and J usage is TRBJ2-5; 7 bases agree with TRBD1. The CDR3 sequence is 13 residues long. Per the germline V gene, CDR1 is SGHRS and CDR2 is YFSETQ. Trimming removed 6 bases from V and 5 bases from J; junction bases left unmatched: 7. CDR3 nucleotides: TGCGCCAGCAACCAGGGGGTCGGGGAGACCCAGTACTTC. The encoded protein is CASNQGVGETQYF. The full variable domain, in which reference TRBV5-1 and TRBJ2-5 provide the parts outside the CDR3, is KAGVTQTPRYLIKTRGQQVTLSCSPISGHRSVSWYQQTPGQGLQFLFEYFSETQRNKGNFPGRFSGRQFSNSRSEMNVSTLELGDSALYLCASNQGVGETQYFGPGTRLLVL.

The rearrangement links TRBV11-2 to TRBJ1-6, with 10 bases identical to TRBD1. Germline trimming cut 4 bases from V and 6 bases from J; bases unmatched to any gene: 3. The CDR3 length is 15 residues. CDR1 and CDR2 (germline): SGHAT, FQNNGV. In DNA, the CDR3 is TGTGCCAGCAGCTCCCGGGACAGGGGTAATTCACCCCTCCACTTT. It encodes CASSSRDRGNSPLHF. Full variable domain (outside the CDR3, taken from reference TRBV11-2 and TRBJ1-6): EAGVAQSPRYKIIEKRQSVAFWCNPISGHATLYWYQQILGQGPKLLIQFQNNGVVDDSQLPKDRFSAERLKGVDSTLKIQPAKLEDSAVYLCASSSRDRGNSPLHFGNGTRLTVT.

The chain uses TRBV10-2 and TRBJ2-2; TRBD1 agrees at 9 bases. With 7 bases clipped from V and 0 bases from J, the junction kept 3 bases outside the gene matches. The CDR3 is made up of 15 amino acids. Germline V gene data show CDR1 as WSHSY and CDR2 as SAAADI. CDR3 region: CASTGQGSNTGELFF. The CDR3 region has the DNA TGCGCCAGCACTGGACAGGGGTCGAACACCGGGGAGCTGTTTTTT.

The chain combines TRBV4-1 with TRBJ2-5; 15 bases agree with TRBD2. Germline trimming cut 3 bases from V and 8 bases from J; bases unmatched to any gene: 7. CDR3 size: 16 residues. CDR1 and CDR2 from the germline V gene are MGHRA and YSYEKL. The CDR3 loop reads CASSHGTSGGRETQYF. CDR3 DNA: TGCGCCAGCAGCCATGGGACTAGCGGGGGGCGGGAAACCCAGTACTTC.

The gene calls are TRBV2 and TRBJ1-1, with D unresolved. The CDR3 extends over 13 amino acids. Deletions cut 7 bases from V and 0 bases from J, with 9 bases between. Germline CDR1 is SNHLY and CDR2 is FYNNEI. CDR3 bases: TGTGCCAGCAAAACCAAGATGAACACTGAAGCTTTCTTT. As protein: CASKTKMNTEAFF.

The rearrangement uses TRBV7-8 and TRBJ2-2; 8 bases line up with TRBD2. The CDR3 extends over 17 amino acids. Trimming removed 7 bases from V and 1 base from J; junction bases left unmatched: 11. The germline CDR1 and CDR2 sequences are SGHVS and FQNEAQ. The CDR3 spells CASTVSPGLGNTGELFF. The CDR3 DNA sequence: TGTGCCAGCACCGTTAGTCCGGGACTAGGGAACACCGGGGAGCTGTTTTTT.

The V gene is TRBV5-1, the J gene TRBJ2-1; no firm D call. This CDR3 has 15 residues. V shed 6 bases and J shed 4 bases, with 17 bases lying between them. Per germline, CDR1 SGHRS and CDR2 YFSETQ. The CDR3 DNA follows: TGCGCCAGCAAGCAATCCGGGCCAACTTACAATGAGCAGTTCTTC. Protein sequence: CASKQSGPTYNEQFF.

The gene calls are TRBV28 and TRBJ1-2; D is unclear. V gave up 1 base and J gave up 0 bases, with 15 bases separating them. CDR1 is MDHEN and CDR2 is SYDVKM in the germline V gene. CDR3 length: 17 amino acids. The CDR3 DNA reads TGTGCCAGCAGTTTATTTGTATTTGGCAATTCTAACTATGGCTACACCTTC. Protein sequence: CASSLFVFGNSNYGYTF.

A few counts support this clone. The chain uses TRBV7-8 and TRBJ1-1; TRBD1 aligns across 7 bases. Germline V CDR1 and CDR2: SGHVS, FQNEAQ. The CDR3 sequence is 13 residues long. The V segment lost 0 bases and the J segment 11 bases; nucleotides outside the gene matches: 6. The CDR3 protein is CASSLAGGHEAFF. The DNA of the CDR3 is TGTGCCAGCAGCTTAGCAGGGGGCCACGAGGCTTTCTTT.

The V call is TRBV30, the J call TRBJ1-1; no definite D call. Germline V gene sequence: CDR1 GTSNPN, CDR2 SVGIG (reference sequence). With 3 bases removed from V and 7 bases from J, the gap between germline ends came to 15 bases. The CDR3 is 13 amino acids. The CDR3 nucleotides read TGTGCCTGGAGGGTTGAGGTCTCTAGTGAAGCTTTCTTT. Amino acid sequence: CAWRVEVSSEAFF.

Here the CDR3 reads CASSYYRSTNEQYF. The CDR3 coding sequence is TGTGCCAGCAGTTACTACAGGTCGACCAACGAGCAGTACTTC. This chain links TRBV6-5 with TRBJ2-7, with D perhaps TRBD1 (5 bases). From germline, CDR1 is MNHEY and CDR2 SVGAGI. CDR3 length: 14 residues. The V and J ends lost 1 base and 5 bases respectively, with 12 bases between them.